The sequence of this TCR beta chain was determined in a study of T-cell reconstitution after alpha-beta-depleted transplantation in children. The CDR3 sequence is 14 residues long. In germline, CDR1 is MDHEN, CDR2 SYDVKM. V lost 8 bases, J lost 1 base, and 11 bases lay in between. Preparation of the TCRbeta library involved a method that used unique molecular identifiers. TCRdb independently ran MiXCR on the PCR reads; one entry per CDR3 protein. The table records approximately 44,000 distinct CDR3 sequences, around 5.9% of them present only once. Many counts were recorded for this clonotype. As yet, its antigen is unknown. The study, taken as a whole, reports: The origin of alpha-beta T cells about two months after transplant was reportedly several hundred expanded graft clones. Diversity of TCRbeta at day 60 was high in some patients, arising from surviving recipient T cells and thymic progenitors. Most T-cell counts and diversity one year after the transplant came from T cells that were newly produced.

The receptor was derived from a female patient aged 2-15 years who had a stem cell transplant for aplastic anemia, so the T cells may come from the graft donor. Source: PBMCs, mostly from graft donor cells, taken 60 days after TCRalphabeta/CD19-depleted stem cell transplant. The chain carries TRBV28 and TRBJ1-4, with a tentative D call TRBD1 (6 bases). CDR3 nucleotide sequence: TGTGCCAGCGCCAAAGGGGGAACTAATGAAAAACTGTTTTTT. Translating it yields CASAKGGTNEKLFF.